The 6 T cell receptor beta chains reported below all come from one sample, sequenced in a study of blood T cell repertoires in COVID-19. Sequenced by immunoSEQ multiplex PCR; TCRdb stores in-frame clones only, minus some. The table includes approximately 53,000 clones, 81% detected once. Sequencing was done on a sample of peripheral blood. The receptors originated from a woman of 80 years or more with COVID-19, enrolled during active disease.

The V call is TRBV24-1, the J call TRBJ2-5; 8 nucleotides line up with TRBD2. CDR1 and CDR2 from the germline V gene are KGHDR and SFDVKD. The CDR3 runs 15 residues. The trim removed 10 bases at V and 2 bases at J, leaving 11 bases unmatched. The CDR3 nucleotides read TGTGCCACTACAGCGGGAGACACTAGACAAGAGACCCAGTACTTC. Its protein product is CATTAGDTRQETQYF.

The J gene is TRBJ1-1, the V gene TRBV19; a possible D gene is TRBD1 (6 bases). Trimming took off 1 base at V and 0 bases at J, with 9 bases between the two ends. CDR3 length equals 15 residues. Germline V lookup: CDR1 LNHDA, CDR2 SQIVND (reference sequence). CDR3 coding DNA: TGTGCCAGTAGTATAGGTCGACAGGTGAACACTGAAGCTTTCTTT. Amino acid sequence: CASSIGRQVNTEAFF.

V usage is TRBV11-2 and J usage is TRBJ1-2, with D unresolved. Trimming took 0 bases from V and 8 from J, leaving 10 bases between them. The CDR3 is 13 residues long. Germline V gene data show CDR1 as SGHAT and CDR2 as FQNNGV. As DNA, the CDR3 is TGTGCCAGCAGCTTAGACCGTACTTGGGGCTACACCTTC. Protein sequence: CASSLDRTWGYTF.

The gene calls are TRBV30 and TRBJ1-5, with 7 nucleotides matching TRBD1. Per the germline V gene, CDR1 is GTSNPN and CDR2 is SVGIG (reference sequence). This CDR3 contains 12 residues. The V segment lost 4 bases and the J segment 6 bases; nucleotides outside the gene matches: 3. The CDR3 reads CAWNRDSQPQHF. DNA of the CDR3: TGTGCCTGGAACAGGGACAGTCAGCCCCAGCATTTT.

J is TRBJ2-5 and V is TRBV6-5; D is perhaps TRBD2 (6 bases). Trimming removed 0 bases at V and 5 bases at J, with 16 bases between. This CDR3 is 16 amino acids long. Germline CDR1 reads MNHEY; CDR2 reads SVGAGI. The DNA for the CDR3 is TGTGCCAGCAGTTACTCGGGTCAGGGACTCAAGGAGACCCAGTACTTC. Its protein product is CASSYSGQGLKETQYF.

This clone was observed a single time. The chain employs TRBV13 and TRBJ2-4; 9 bases are shared with TRBD2. This CDR3 contains 14 residues. Per the germline V gene, CDR1 is PRHDT and CDR2 is FYEKMQ (reference sequence). V was pared by 2 bases and J by 9 bases, with 5 bases of the junction left unmatched. Here the CDR3 reads CASSLSLAGTIQYF. The CDR3 coding sequence is TGTGCCAGCAGCTTAAGTCTAGCGGGGACCATTCAGTACTTC.